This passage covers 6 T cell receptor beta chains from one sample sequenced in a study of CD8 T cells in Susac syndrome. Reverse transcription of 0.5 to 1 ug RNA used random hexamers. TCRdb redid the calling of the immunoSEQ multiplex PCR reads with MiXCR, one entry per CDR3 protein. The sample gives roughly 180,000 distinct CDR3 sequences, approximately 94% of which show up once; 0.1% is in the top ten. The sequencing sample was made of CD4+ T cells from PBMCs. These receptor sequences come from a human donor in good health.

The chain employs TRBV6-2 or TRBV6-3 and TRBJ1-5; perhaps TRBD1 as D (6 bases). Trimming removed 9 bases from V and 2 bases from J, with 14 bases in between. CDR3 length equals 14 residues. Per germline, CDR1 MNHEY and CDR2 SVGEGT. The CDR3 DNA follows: TGTGCCAGTCGGGGGGGGCTTGGCAATCAGCCCCAGCATTTT. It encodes CASRGGLGNQPQHF.

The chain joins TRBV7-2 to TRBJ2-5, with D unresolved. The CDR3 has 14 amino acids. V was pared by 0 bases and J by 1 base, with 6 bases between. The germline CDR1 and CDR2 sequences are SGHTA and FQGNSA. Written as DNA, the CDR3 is TGTGCCAGCAGCTTAGCGTTCATCCAAGAGACCCAGTACTTC. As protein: CASSLAFIQETQYF.

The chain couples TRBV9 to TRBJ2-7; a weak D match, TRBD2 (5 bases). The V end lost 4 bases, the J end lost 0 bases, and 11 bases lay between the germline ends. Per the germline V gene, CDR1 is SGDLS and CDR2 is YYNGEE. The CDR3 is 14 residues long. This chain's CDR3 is CASSPNSVSYEQYF. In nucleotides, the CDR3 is TGTGCCAGCAGCCCCAATAGCGTCTCCTACGAGCAGTACTTC. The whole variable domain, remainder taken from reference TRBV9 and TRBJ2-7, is DSGVTQTPKHLITATGQRVTLRCSPRSGDLSVYWYQQSLDQGLQFLIQYYNGEERAKGNILERFSAQQFPDLHSELNLSSLELGDSALYFCASSPNSVSYEQYFGPGTRLTVT.

CDR3 in amino acids: CASSRLAGVHEQYF. Written as DNA, the CDR3 is TGTGCCAGCAGCAGACTAGCGGGAGTACACGAGCAGTACTTC. This sequence joins TRBV7-2 and TRBJ2-7, with 12 bases fitting TRBD2. The CDR3 has 14 amino acids. J was trimmed by 5 bases and V by 5 bases; bases with no gene match: 4. Germline loops: CDR1 SGHTA, CDR2 FQGNSA.

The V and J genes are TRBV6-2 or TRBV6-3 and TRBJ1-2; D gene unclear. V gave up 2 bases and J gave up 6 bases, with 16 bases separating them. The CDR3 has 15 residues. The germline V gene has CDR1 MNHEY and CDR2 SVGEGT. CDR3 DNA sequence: TGTGCCAGCAGTTACGATTATAGCCCCCTGGATGGCTACACCTTC. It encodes CASSYDYSPLDGYTF.

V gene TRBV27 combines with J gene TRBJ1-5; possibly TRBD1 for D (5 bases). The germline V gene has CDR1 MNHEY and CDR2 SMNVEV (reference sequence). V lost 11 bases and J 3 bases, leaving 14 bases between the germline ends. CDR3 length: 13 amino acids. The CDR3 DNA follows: TGTGCCGCAATCCGGGACTTCAATCAGCCCCAGCATTTT. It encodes CAAIRDFNQPQHF.